What follows are 16 T cell receptor beta chains derived from one specimen sequenced in a study of cytomegalovirus exposure and HLA in healthy donors (dated by TCRdb to about 2017). Preparation of the library involved the immunoSEQ multiplex PCR assay. For the multiplex PCR, a mixture combining 60 forward primers for TCR Vbeta segments and 13 reverse primers for TCR Jbeta segments was used. The clones in this table, taken by TCRdb from immuneACCESS, are in-frame only. Not every clone is retained; where verified, under half of the shortfall comes from an unresolved V gene, and the cause of the rest is unknown. The sample includes approximately 130,000 clones, with approximately 80% observed a single time. Around 5.8% of the sample lies in the top ten. Specimen: PBMCs. The receptors come from a man aged 18 to 35 in good health and CMV-seropositive.

This clone was picked up a small number of times. This chain links TRBV5-1 with TRBJ2-5; perhaps TRBD1 as D (6 bases). The J call is doubtful: the DNA matches TRBJ2-7 better. Looked up from germline, CDR1 is SGHRS and CDR2 is YFSETQ. CDR3 length: 15 amino acids. The CDR3 sequence: CASSFGGGTLYEQYF. CDR3 nucleotides: TGCGCCAGCAGCTTTGGGGGCGGAACCCTCTACGAGCAGTACTTC.

This clone was seen just once. CDR3 coding DNA: TGTGCCAGCAGTGAAGCGCGTAGGGGGCGCCCCGAGCAGTACTTC. It codes for CASSEARRGRPEQYF. The V gene is TRBV6-1, the J gene TRBJ2-7, with 7 bases fitting TRBD1. The CDR3 extends over 15 amino acids. The germline V gene encodes CDR1 MNHNS and CDR2 SASEGT. V dropped 0 bases and J dropped 6; count of bases not matched to a gene: 8.

This chain links TRBV7-8 with TRBJ1-2, with D tentatively TRBD1 (6 bases). This CDR3 contains 17 residues. The germline V gene encodes CDR1 SGHVS and CDR2 FQNEAQ. Trimming shortened V by 1 base and J by 5 bases, and 20 bases separated the two germline ends. CDR3 nucleotides: TGTGCCAGCAGCTTAGAGTTAGTAGGGGGAGTTGGGTATGGCTACACCTTC. It encodes CASSLELVGGVGYGYTF.

V gene TRBV27 combines with J gene TRBJ2-2, with D maybe TRBD2 (5 bases). This CDR3 has 15 residues. Germline V gene data show CDR1 as MNHEY and CDR2 as SMNVEV (reference sequence). Trimming shortened V by 3 bases and J by 6 bases, and 14 bases separated the two germline ends. The CDR3 coding sequence is TGTGCCAGCAGTTTTGCGAGGGTTGGGTCCGGGGAGCTGTTTTTT. It translates to CASSFARVGSGELFF.

The chain uses TRBV5-1 and TRBJ1-2; 9 nucleotides align to TRBD1. Germline V gene lookup returns CDR1 SGHRS and CDR2 YFSETQ. V was pared by 4 bases and J by 4 bases, with 14 bases of the junction left unmatched. The CDR3 length is 17 residues. The CDR3: CASSTGQGTPSFYGYTF. CDR3 in DNA: TGCGCCAGCAGCACAGGACAGGGGACTCCCTCTTTCTATGGCTACACCTTC. Based on the CDR3 plus reference TRBV5-1 and TRBJ1-2, the full variable domain is KAGVTQTPRYLIKTRGQQVTLSCSPISGHRSVSWYQQTPGQGLQFLFEYFSETQRNKGNFPGRFSGRQFSNSRSEMNVSTLELGDSALYLCASSTGQGTPSFYGYTFGSGTRLTVV.

The rearrangement joins TRBV4-1 to TRBJ1-2; tentatively, D is TRBD1 (6 bases). V gave up 5 bases and J gave up 6 bases, with 13 bases separating them. The CDR3 runs 13 residues. CDR1 is MGHRA, CDR2 YSYEKL, per germline. CDR3 DNA: TGCGCCAGCAGCTACAGGGTCTCGGATGGCTACACCTTC. Translation gives CASSYRVSDGYTF.

The rearrangement joins TRBV11-2 to TRBJ1-1; 7 nucleotides line up with TRBD1. Germline assignment: CDR1 SGHAT and CDR2 FQNNGV. The ends lost 0 bases at V and 3 bases at J; junction bases unmatched: 10. This CDR3 contains 17 residues. CDR3: CASSLDRDSFMDTEAFF. DNA for the CDR3: TGTGCCAGCAGCTTAGACCGGGACAGCTTCATGGACACTGAAGCTTTCTTT.

This chain links TRBV19 with TRBJ1-6; D is perhaps TRBD1 (6 bases). CDR1 and CDR2 from the germline V gene are LNHDA and SQIVND (reference sequence). Trimming removed 7 bases at V and 6 bases at J, with 16 bases between. CDR3 length equals 15 residues. The CDR3, as DNA: TGTGCCAGTACCGACGGACAGCTATCTAATTCACCCCTCCACTTT. This sequence encodes CASTDGQLSNSPLHF.

This clone was recorded only once. This chain connects TRBV6-5 to TRBJ1-5; D is ambiguous. The CDR3 contains 15 residues. Trimming took 0 bases from V and 0 from J, leaving 6 bases between them. Germline V CDR1 and CDR2: MNHEY, SVGAGI. This chain's CDR3 is CASSYSSLSNQPQHF. The CDR3 region has the DNA TGTGCCAGCAGTTACTCGAGCCTTAGCAATCAGCCCCAGCATTTT.

CDR3 DNA sequence: TGTGCCTGGAGTGGCAGACAGGGGTGGGCCACTGAAGCTTTCTTT. Translating gives CAWSGRQGWATEAFF. The chain links TRBV30 to TRBJ1-1; 8 bases line up with TRBD1. V lost 1 base and J lost 4; bases outside the gene matches: 8. Germline-derived CDR1 and CDR2 are GTSNPN and SVGIG (reference sequence). This CDR3 has 15 residues. The full variable domain, completed using reference TRBV30 and TRBJ1-1, is SQTIHQWPATLVQPVGSPLSLECTVEGTSNPNLYWYRQAAGRGLQLLFYSVGIGQISSEVPQNLSASRPQDRQFILSSKKLLLSDSGFYLCAWSGRQGWATEAFFGQGTRLTVV.

This clone has only a few counts. DNA of the CDR3: TGTGCCAGCAGCTCCACAGGGGCCTATGGCTACACCTTC. Its translation is CASSSTGAYGYTF. The genes are TRBV5-4 and TRBJ1-2; 7 bases map to TRBD1. V shed 3 bases, J shed 4 bases, and the junction held 3 bases outside the gene matches. This CDR3 contains 13 residues. Germline CDR1 reads SGHNT; CDR2 reads YYREEE (reference sequence).

This chain links TRBV5-6 with TRBJ2-5, with TRBD2 matching 8 bases. In germline, CDR1 is SGHDT, CDR2 YYEEEE. This CDR3 comprises 14 residues. J gave up 1 base and V 4 bases, and 3 bases lay outside the gene matches. The CDR3: CASSPGGVQETQYF. DNA of the CDR3: TGTGCCAGCAGCCCGGGAGGGGTCCAAGAGACCCAGTACTTC.

Regarding this clone: Additional DNA sequences in this sample encode the identical CDR3. J is TRBJ1-5 and V is TRBV10-3; 9 bases fit TRBD1. V lost 4 bases and J lost 4; bases outside the gene matches: 2. The length of the CDR3 is 14 residues. Germline CDR1 ENHRY, CDR2 SYGVKD. In DNA, the CDR3 is TGTGCCATCAGTGGGACAGGGGCTAATCAGCCCCAGCATTTT. It specifies CAISGTGANQPQHF.

J is TRBJ2-1 and V is TRBV5-6; D may be TRBD2 (5 bases). The CDR3 spans 15 residues. The V gene lost 2 bases and the J gene lost 6 bases, with 15 bases spanning the gap. CDR1 is SGHDT and CDR2 is YYEEEE in the germline V gene. CDR3 nucleotide sequence: TGTGCCAGCAGCTTCGTCAGCGGAGTCGCCAATGAGCAGTTCTTC. Its translation is CASSFVSGVANEQFF. Together with reference TRBV5-6 and TRBJ2-1, the CDR3 gives the full variable domain: DAGVTQSPTHLIKTRGQQVTLRCSPKSGHDTVSWYQQALGQGPQFIFQYYEEEERQRGNFPDRFSGHQFPNYSSELNVNALLLGDSALYLCASSFVSGVANEQFFGPGTRLTVL.

Regarding this clone: Other nucleotide sequences in the sample specify the same CDR3. The rearrangement links TRBV9 to TRBJ2-1; D gene ambiguous. Trimming stripped 3 bases from V and 8 bases from J, with 9 bases between. This CDR3 has 12 amino acids. The V gene's germline CDR1 is SGDLS and CDR2 YYNGEE. DNA for the CDR3: TGTGCCAGCAGCGGACTTTTTGATGAGCAGTTCTTC. This codes for CASSGLFDEQFF.

The gene calls are TRBV11-2 and TRBJ1-1, with a possible D match to TRBD1 (5 bases). The germline CDR1 and CDR2 sequences are SGHAT and FQNNGV. CDR3 length: 12 residues. Trimming shortened V by 1 base and J by 11 bases, and 11 bases separated the two germline ends. The CDR3 loop is CASSLGAGRAFF. CDR3 DNA: TGTGCCAGCAGCTTAGGAGCGGGGCGTGCTTTCTTT.